The clone carrying this T cell receptor (beta chain) came up many times. As yet, its antigen is unknown. The sample is drawn from a study of Graves' ophthalmopathy and Graves' hyperthyroidism. General observations from the study: Appearing in blood as well were most expanded thyroid clonotypes above 0.001 frequency.

Germline trimming cut 2 bases from V and 6 bases from J; bases unmatched to any gene: 9. The CDR3 covers 16 residues. Amplification of TCR beta CDR3 regions used RNA transcripts. RT-PCR was first run with HTBI primers, then multiplex PCR in a second round. MiXCR, applied by TCRdb to the multiplex PCR reads, yields one record per CDR3 protein. This repertoire shows roughly 170,000 distinct CDR3 sequences, around 40% found once; its top ten account for roughly 8.9%. Having ophthalmopathy, the donors showed moderate-to-severe activity, CAS ≥3 and NOSPECS ≥4, with disease lasting under 3 months. Source material: peripheral blood. The chain has TRBV12-3 or TRBV12-4 and TRBJ2-5, with TRBD1 matching 10 bases. The clonotype was recovered from a man aged 30 to 39 with Graves' ophthalmopathy. The CDR3 region is CASSLMTPGQGKTQYF. The CDR3 region has the DNA TGTGCCAGCAGTTTAATGACGCCGGGACAGGGGAAGACCCAGTACTTC.